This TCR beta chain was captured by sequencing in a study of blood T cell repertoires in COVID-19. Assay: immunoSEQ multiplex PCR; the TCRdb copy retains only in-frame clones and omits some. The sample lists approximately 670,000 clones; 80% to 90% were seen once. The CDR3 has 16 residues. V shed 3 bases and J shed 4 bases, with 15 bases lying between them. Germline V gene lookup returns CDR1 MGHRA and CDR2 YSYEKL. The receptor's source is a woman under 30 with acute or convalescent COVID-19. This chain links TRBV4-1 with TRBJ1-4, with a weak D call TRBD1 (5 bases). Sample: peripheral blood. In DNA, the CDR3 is TGCGCCAGCAGCCACCAACCTGGGGGGTTTAATGAAAAACTGTTTTTT. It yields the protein CASSHQPGGFNEKLFF.